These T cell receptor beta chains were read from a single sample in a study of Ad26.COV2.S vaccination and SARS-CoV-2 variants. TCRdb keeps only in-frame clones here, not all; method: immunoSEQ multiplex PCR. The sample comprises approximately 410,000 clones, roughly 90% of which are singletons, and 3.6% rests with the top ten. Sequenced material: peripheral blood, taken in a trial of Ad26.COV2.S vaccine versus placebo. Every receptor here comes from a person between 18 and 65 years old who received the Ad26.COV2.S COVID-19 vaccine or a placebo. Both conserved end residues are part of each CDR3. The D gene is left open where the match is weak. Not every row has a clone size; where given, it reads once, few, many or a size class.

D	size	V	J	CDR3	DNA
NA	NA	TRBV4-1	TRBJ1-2	CASSHRGGARGYTF	TGCGCCAGCAGCCACCGGGGGGGGGCGCGGGGCTACACCTTC
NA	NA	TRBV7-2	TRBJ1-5	CASQGLGNQPQHF	TGTGCCAGCCAGGGATTAGGCAATCAGCCCCAGCATTTT
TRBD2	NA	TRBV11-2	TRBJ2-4	CASSLWLAGGKNIQYF	TGTGCCAGCAGCTTATGGCTAGCGGGGGGTAAAAACATTCAGTACTTC
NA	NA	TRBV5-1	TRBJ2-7	CASSPGRSYEQYF	TGCGCCAGCAGTCCTGGACGCAGTTACGAGCAGTACTTC
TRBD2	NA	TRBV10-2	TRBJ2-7	CASRGSGGPSYEQYF	TGCGCCAGCAGGGGTAGCGGGGGACCCTCCTACGAGCAGTACTTC
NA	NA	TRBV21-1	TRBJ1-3	CASSTYRYRGNTIYF	TGTGCCAGCAGCACCTACAGGTATCGTGGAAACACCATATATTTT
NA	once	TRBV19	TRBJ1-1	CASSIQGQGNTEAFF	TGTGCCAGTAGTATCCAGGGCCAGGGGAACACTGAAGCTTTCTTT
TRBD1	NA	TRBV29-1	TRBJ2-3	CSVDLGQGKTDTQYF	TGCAGCGTTGATCTGGGACAGGGGAAAACAGATACGCAGTATTTT
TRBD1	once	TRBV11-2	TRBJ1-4	CASSDRGLLEKLFF	TGTGCCAGCAGCGACAGGGGTCTATTGGAAAAACTGTTTTTT
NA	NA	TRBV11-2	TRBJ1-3	CASSSGGWSGNTIYF	TGTGCCAGCAGCTCTGGGGGGTGGTCTGGAAACACCATATATTTT
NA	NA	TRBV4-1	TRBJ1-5	CASSQGRGGGFNQPQHF	TGCGCCAGCAGCCAAGGCCGTGGGGGGGGGTTCAATCAGCCCCAGCATTTT
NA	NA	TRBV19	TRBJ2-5	CASSIDLVVRETQYF	TGTGCCAGTAGTATAGATCTCGTGGTTCGGGAGACCCAGTACTTC